The clone carrying this TCR beta chain occurred many times. Its antigen is currently unknown. V lost 0 bases and J 8 bases, leaving 13 bases between the germline ends. The CDR3 is 13 residues long. Germline V CDR1 and CDR2: DFQATT, SNEGSKA (reference sequence). The source of the sample is a study of early T cells in non-severe SARS-CoV-2 infection. The wider study: Whole-blood bulk RNA, unsorted, was sequenced, and chains were unpaired. General study points: Anti-spike CD8 responses were favored by VDJdb matching, which missed private and CD4 specificities.

Individual cDNA molecules received unique molecular identifiers during library preparation. From the 5' RACE reads, TCRdb called clonotypes with MiXCR, one entry per CDR3 protein. The sample includes about 36,000 distinct CDR3 sequences, over 3.5% of them seen just once. The chain couples TRBV20-1 to TRBJ1-1; maybe TRBD1 (5 bases). Sample: whole blood. The TCR was taken from an adult who was a healthcare worker with PCR-confirmed SARS-CoV-2 infection or an uninfected control (not recorded which). The CDR3 here is CSARDTGRAEAFF. In DNA, the CDR3 is TGCAGTGCTAGAGATACAGGCCGAGCCGAAGCTTTCTTT.